The rows below give T cell receptor beta chains drawn from one sample of a study of shared clonotypes between healthy human individuals. Using immunoSEQ multiplex PCR, the repertoire was profiled, and TCRdb retains in-frame clones only, with some absent. The table records around 500,000 clones, about 85% of them present only once. Sequenced: PBMCs. The source of these receptors is a woman between 40 and 50 years old in good health. Some clones in this sample may be carry-over from other donors' samples. Both conserved end residues are part of each CDR3. The order of the fields is V gene, clone size, J gene, D gene, CDR3 protein, CDR3 DNA. A D gene is named only where the DNA matches it firmly. For some rows the clone size is stated as once, few or many, or as a class when expanded; others skip it.

TRBV27,.,TRBJ2-1,TRBD1,CASSPGTGKDEQFF,TGTGCCAGCAGTCCCGGGACAGGGAAGGATGAGCAGTTCTTC
TRBV4-3,.,TRBJ1-4,.,CASSPSATNEKLFF,TGCGCCAGCAGCCCGTCCGCAACTAATGAAAAACTGTTTTTT
TRBV10-3,.,TRBJ2-1,.,CAISDRDKGEQFF,TGTGCCATCAGTGATCGGGATAAGGGTGAGCAGTTCTTC
TRBV5-4,.,TRBJ2-5,TRBD1,CASTPFGTGAEETQYF,TGTGCCAGCACCCCATTCGGGACAGGGGCAGAAGAGACCCAGTACTTC
TRBV7-3,.,TRBJ2-7,.,CASSPEPGREEQYF,TGTGCCAGCAGCCCCGAGCCGGGCAGGGAAGAGCAGTACTTC
TRBV6-6,.,TRBJ1-2,TRBD1,CASSTGGTGRGYTF,TGTGCCAGCAGTACGGGGGGGACAGGGCGAGGCTACACCTTC
TRBV7-3,.,TRBJ2-3,TRBD2,CASSLSPGGSGPDTQYF,TGTGCCAGCAGCTTATCCCCAGGCGGGAGTGGCCCAGATACGCAGTATTTT
TRBV6-1,.,TRBJ2-3,.,CASSVGPSTDTQYF,TGTGCCAGCAGTGTTGGACCTAGCACAGATACGCAGTATTTT
TRBV5-1,few,TRBJ1-1,TRBD1,CASSLSWDRMNTEAFF,TGCGCCAGCAGCTTGTCCTGGGACAGAATGAACACTGAAGCTTTCTTT
TRBV4-3,.,TRBJ1-2,TRBD1,CASSQVASGGLGGYTF,TGCGCCAGCAGCCAAGTGGCCTCAGGGGGCTTGGGTGGCTACACCTTC
TRBV28,.,TRBJ1-5,.,CASSFNQPQHF,TGTGCCAGCAGTTTCAATCAGCCCCAGCATTTT
TRBV28,.,TRBJ2-5,TRBD1,CASSPGPGRLTGGAETQYF,TGTGCCAGCAGTCCTGGTCCGGGCCGCTTGACAGGGGGCGCAGAGACCCAGTACTTC
TRBV18,.,TRBJ2-3,TRBD2,CASSPSGITDTQYF,TGTGCCAGCTCACCTAGCGGGATCACAGATACGCAGTATTTT
TRBV27,.,TRBJ1-2,.,CASSATAGSTNYGYTF,TGTGCCAGCAGTGCTACCGCTGGGTCAACTAACTATGGCTACACCTTC
TRBV6-6,.,TRBJ1-2,TRBD1,CASNPGQGPSIDGYTF,TGTGCCAGCAACCCGGGACAGGGGCCTTCGATCGATGGCTACACCTTC
TRBV18,.,TRBJ2-3,.,CASSPAGPTDTQYF,TGTGCCAGCTCACCAGCGGGACCCACAGATACGCAGTATTTT
TRBV7-9,.,TRBJ2-1,TRBD2,CASSTVAGRLNNEQFF,TGTGCCAGCAGCACCGTAGCGGGCCGATTGAACAATGAGCAGTTCTTC
TRBV5-1,.,TRBJ2-5,TRBD1,CASSLTGVQETQYF,TGCGCCAGCAGCTTGACAGGGGTACAAGAGACCCAGTACTTC
TRBV2,.,TRBJ1-3,TRBD1,CASSAALPGQGSRNTIYF,TGTGCCAGCAGCGCCGCTCTACCGGGACAGGGGAGTAGAAACACCATATATTTT
TRBV25-1,.,TRBJ2-5,TRBD2,CASSEPGLAGKETQYF,TGTGCCAGCAGTGAGCCGGGACTAGCGGGGAAAGAGACCCAGTACTTC
TRBV30,.,TRBJ1-1,.,CAWRDSLNTEAFF,TGTGCCTGGAGGGACAGCCTGAACACTGAAGCTTTCTTT
TRBV2,.,TRBJ1-1,.,CASSEAGIEAFF,TGTGCCAGCAGTGAAGCCGGGATAGAAGCTTTCTTT
TRBV9,.,TRBJ1-2,TRBD1,CASSVEPTGGWYGYTF,TGTGCCAGCAGCGTAGAACCCACAGGGGGCTGGTATGGCTACACCTTC
TRBV28,.,TRBJ1-5,TRBD1,CGTGGAGNQPQHF,TGTGGGACAGGGGGCGCCGGCAATCAGCCCCAGCATTTT
TRBV30,.,TRBJ1-5,.,CAWSEGNSDQPQHF,TGTGCCTGGAGTGAGGGCAATAGCGATCAGCCCCAGCATTTT
TRBV2,few,TRBJ1-1,TRBD1,CASSSQGTGTEAFF,TGTGCCAGCAGTTCTCAAGGGACAGGCACTGAAGCTTTCTTT
TRBV6-4,.,TRBJ1-2,TRBD1,CASSTGQVLAANYGYTF,TGTGCCAGCAGTACCGGACAGGTCCTAGCGGCTAACTATGGCTACACCTTC
TRBV5-4,.,TRBJ1-2,.,CASSLGAGSVYGYTF,TGTGCCAGCAGCCTGGGAGCAGGGTCGGTCTATGGCTACACCTTC
TRBV7-2,few,TRBJ2-3,.,CASSLGARTGTDTQYF,TGTGCCAGCAGCCTAGGGGCGAGAACAGGTACAGATACGCAGTATTTT
TRBV5-1,.,TRBJ1-6,.,CASSPWGGVQNSPLHF,TGCGCCAGCAGCCCCTGGGGGGGGGTCCAAAATTCACCCCTCCACTTT
TRBV11-2,.,TRBJ2-1,TRBD2,CASSSELASSYNEQFF,TGTGCCAGCAGCTCCGAACTAGCGAGCTCCTACAATGAGCAGTTCTTC
TRBV7-9,few,TRBJ1-3,TRBD1,CASSLYSGTASSGNTIYF,TGTGCCAGCAGCTTATACTCCGGGACAGCATCCTCTGGAAACACCATATATTTT
TRBV28,.,TRBJ1-1,TRBD1,CASSLVRQGGGTEAFF,TGTGCCAGCAGTTTAGTACGACAGGGAGGAGGGACTGAAGCTTTCTTT
TRBV10-3,.,TRBJ2-7,.,CATEPGTQTEQYF,TGTGCCACCGAACCGGGCACCCAAACGGAACAGTACTTC
TRBV28,.,TRBJ2-7,TRBD1,CASLTTGTGFHEQYF,TGTGCCAGCCTAACCACCGGGACAGGGTTCCACGAGCAGTACTTC
TRBV19,.,TRBJ1-1,TRBD1,CASSSPGGLDTEAFF,TGTGCCAGTAGTAGTCCAGGGGGCCTGGACACTGAAGCTTTCTTT
TRBV28,.,TRBJ1-5,.,CASSFWTDSNQPQHF,TGTGCCAGCAGCTTTTGGACAGATAGCAATCAGCCCCAGCATTTT
TRBV7-8,.,TRBJ1-1,.,CASSLERGTEAFF,TGTGCCAGCAGCTTAGAACGAGGTACTGAAGCTTTCTTT
TRBV7-9,.,TRBJ2-7,.,CASSLAGPLGEQYF,TGTGCCAGCAGCTTAGCAGGTCCCCTTGGGGAGCAGTACTTC
TRBV7-2,.,TRBJ2-7,.,CASSPLVAIYEQYF,TGTGCCAGCAGTCCGCTGGTGGCGATCTACGAGCAGTACTTC
TRBV6-5,many,TRBJ2-5,.,CASSFKQGSEEETQYF,TGTGCCAGCAGTTTTAAACAGGGTTCTGAGGAAGAGACCCAGTACTTC
TRBV7-9,once,TRBJ2-7,.,CASSLRGSYEQYF,TGTGCCAGCAGCTTAAGGGGAAGCTACGAGCAGTACTTC
TRBV18,many,TRBJ1-4,TRBD1,CASSHGLGQVNEKLFF,TGTGCCAGCTCACATGGGTTGGGACAGGTAAATGAAAAACTGTTTTTT
TRBV12-5,.,TRBJ2-1,.,CASAPSGPHNEQFF,TGTGCTAGTGCTCCCTCGGGCCCCCACAATGAGCAGTTCTTC
TRBV2,.,TRBJ1-2,TRBD1,CASSGDRVGYTF,TGTGCCAGCAGTGGAGACAGGGTTGGCTACACCTTC
TRBV5-6,.,TRBJ1-5,TRBD1,CASSLAGTVSNQPQHF,TGTGCCAGCAGCTTGGCTGGGACAGTTAGCAATCAGCCCCAGCATTTT
TRBV30,.,TRBJ2-5,TRBD2,CAWSDGSSGIQTQYF,TGTGCCTGGAGTGATGGGTCTAGCGGGATCCAGACCCAGTACTTC
TRBV5-4,.,TRBJ2-2,.,CASSSRGPSNTGELFF,TGTGCCAGCAGCTCCAGGGGACCATCGAACACCGGGGAGCTGTTTTTT
TRBV5-4,.,TRBJ1-1,.,CASSLAGGASEAFF,TGTGCCAGCAGCTTGGCCGGGGGCGCTTCTGAAGCTTTCTTT
TRBV7-3,.,TRBJ2-1,.,CASQPDSSYNEQFF,TGTGCCAGCCAGCCAGACAGCTCCTACAATGAGCAGTTCTTC
TRBV2,.,TRBJ2-4,TRBD2,CASSEESSGGNIQYF,TGTGCCAGCAGTGAAGAGTCTAGCGGCGGAAACATTCAGTACTTC